This TCR beta chain was observed in a study of T-cell memory formation after mild COVID-19. The CDR3 runs 14 residues. Losses at the gene ends were 5 bases for V and 4 bases for J; bases not matched to a gene: 8. Germline V CDR1 and CDR2: SGHRS, YFSETQ. TCRdb redid the calling of the 5' RACE reads with MiXCR, one entry per CDR3 protein. The sample carries approximately 180,000 distinct CDR3 sequences, roughly 17% recorded once. Broader study findings: CD8+ contracting clones occupied EMRA, while CD4+ ones occupied mainly CM and EM.

This clonotype was seen a handful of times. Its specificity is not known. J is TRBJ2-7 and V is TRBV5-1; 8 bases map to TRBD1. The sample comprised PBMCs or a T cell subset sorted from them (not recorded which). The source is an adult woman who had mild COVID-19 (a few samples of this study predate the infection). Cell type and time point are not known. The CDR3 loop reads CASRARGQGYEQYF. Written as DNA, the CDR3 is TGCGCCAGCAGAGCCAGGGGGCAGGGGTACGAGCAGTACTTC.